Each of the 5 T cell receptor beta chains below was sequenced from the same sample in a study of type 1 and type 2 diabetes patients. The PCR template was genomic DNA. Multiplex PCR with 30 forward and 13 reverse primers amplified the TCR beta CDR3. TCRdb re-analysed the multiplex PCR reads in MiXCR, keeping a single row per CDR3 protein. The sample has 280,000 or so distinct CDR3 sequences, around 47% seen once; the top ten hold about 13%. Sequencing input: peripheral blood mononuclear cells (PBMCs). Receptors originate from a man aged 18 to 30 with type 2 diabetes.

This chain joins TRBV7-7 and TRBJ2-7; the D gene is possibly TRBD2 (6 bases). With 3 bases removed from V and 6 bases from J, the gap between germline ends came to 12 bases. CDR3 size: 13 residues. Germline V gene sequence: CDR1 SSHAT, CDR2 FNYEAQ (reference sequence). CDR3 amino acids: CASSFDQGGEQYF. CDR3 bases: TGTGCCAGCAGCTTTGATCAGGGAGGCGAGCAGTACTTC.

This clonotype was seen repeatedly, ten times or more. The germline gene is not matched at one end of the junction; a read error may be the cause. The chain uses TRBV2 and TRBJ1-1; TRBD1 matches 7 bases. The CDR3 has 10 residues. Germline lookup yields CDR1 SNHLY and CDR2 FYNNEI. This CDR3 reads CASSEVRDSF. The CDR3 DNA reads as TGTGCCAGCAGTGAAGTCCGGGACAGCTTT.

The J gene is TRBJ1-4, the V gene TRBV7-2; a possible D gene is TRBD1 (6 bases). CDR3 length: 14 amino acids. The V gene lost 6 bases and the J gene lost 5 bases, with 13 bases spanning the gap. Germline V gene data show CDR1 as SGHTA and CDR2 as FQGNSA. CDR3 in DNA: TGTGCCAGCAGTGACCCTCAGGGGAATGAAAAACTGTTTTTT. It translates to CASSDPQGNEKLFF.

This clonotype appeared a few times. This chain links TRBV19 with TRBJ1-5; D is possibly TRBD1 (5 bases). The CDR3 has 14 residues. The germline V gene encodes CDR1 LNHDA and CDR2 SQIVND (reference sequence). V was pared by 2 bases and J by 5 bases, with 10 bases between. CDR3 bases: TGTGCCAGTAGTATATTAAGGGACCATCAGCCCCAGCATTTT. Its translation is CASSILRDHQPQHF.

The chain employs TRBV19 and TRBJ2-2, with a possible D match to TRBD2 (5 bases). Germline CDR1 is LNHDA and CDR2 is SQIVND (reference sequence). V lost 8 bases to trimming and J lost 6 bases, with 13 bases between them. This CDR3 comprises 13 residues. The DNA for the CDR3 is TGTGCCAGTGGTCGAGGGCTTGCCGGGGAGCTGTTTTTT. Translating gives CASGRGLAGELFF.